Sequencing of this T cell receptor (beta chain) was carried out in a study of OX40 agonist ivuxolimab in advanced cancers. V was clipped by 4 bases and J by 3 bases, with 13 bases between them. Germline V lookup: CDR1 MNHNY, CDR2 SVGAGI (reference sequence). The CDR3 length is 14 residues. The assay was immunoSEQ multiplex PCR, and TCRdb's table has in-frame clones only and misses some. Altogether 60,000 to 75,000 clones are present, less than 90% being singletons, with the ten largest covering around 30%. Turning to this clone: Its antigen is not known.

The study, taken as a whole, reports: The study observed clonal expansion of CD4+ and CD8+ blood T cells by week 6 at 0.1 to 3.0 mg/kg.

V usage is TRBV6-6 and J usage is TRBJ2-7; D might be TRBD1 (5 bases). The receptor's source is an adult with an advanced solid tumor such as melanoma, head and neck, liver or kidney cancer. The sequences come from CD4+ or CD8+ T cells sorted from blood, collected in a trial of the OX40 agonist ivuxolimab. CDR3 protein: CASSLTGVNYEQYF. Written as DNA, the CDR3 is TGTGCCAGCAGTTTAACAGGAGTGAACTACGAGCAGTACTTC.